Below are 9 T cell receptor beta chains sequenced from a single sample in a study of cytomegalovirus exposure and HLA in healthy donors. This PCR relied on a set of 60 Vbeta primers and 13 Jbeta primers. The protocol was immunoSEQ multiplex PCR, while the TCRdb copy is restricted to in-frame clones and leaves out a portion. The sample records 72,000 or so clones, about 67% being singletons. The sample consisted of PBMCs. These receptors all stem from a human donor in good health.

This chain uses TRBV5-1 with TRBJ1-2; D gene uncertain. The germline V and J ends were trimmed by 0 bases and 3 bases, with 9 bases remaining between them. Germline V gene sequence: CDR1 SGHRS, CDR2 YFSETQ. This CDR3 is built from 14 residues. CDR3 protein: CASSLARGHYGYTF. In DNA form, the CDR3 reads TGCGCCAGCAGCTTGGCTCGCGGGCACTATGGCTACACCTTC. The full variable domain, with the rest looked up from reference TRBV5-1 and TRBJ1-2, is KAGVTQTPRYLIKTRGQQVTLSCSPISGHRSVSWYQQTPGQGLQFLFEYFSETQRNKGNFPGRFSGRQFSNSRSEMNVSTLELGDSALYLCASSLARGHYGYTFGSGTRLTVV.

V usage is TRBV11-2 and J usage is TRBJ2-7; tentatively, D is TRBD1 (6 bases). The germline CDR1 and CDR2 sequences are SGHAT and FQNNGV. V was pared by 1 base and J by 3 bases, with 10 bases between. The length of the CDR3 is 14 residues. The DNA of the CDR3 is TGTGCCAGCAGCTTAGCCCACAGGGTCTACGAGCAGTACTTC. Its protein product is CASSLAHRVYEQYF.

This clone came up once. The rearrangement joins TRBV18 to TRBJ2-6; D remains unclear. V was pared by 0 bases and J by 0 bases, with 12 bases between. The CDR3 runs 18 residues. The germline V gene has CDR1 KGHSH and CDR2 LQKENI. The CDR3 nucleotides are TGTGCCAGCTCACCACCAGGAGAATGGTCCTCTGGGGCCAACGTCCTGACTTTC. Translated, it gives CASSPPGEWSSGANVLTF.

V and J are TRBV18 and TRBJ2-7; possible D gene TRBD2, 6 bases. Per germline, CDR1 KGHSH and CDR2 LQKENI. There are 15 residues in the CDR3. V lost 0 bases to trimming and J lost 3 bases, with 12 bases between them. CDR3 sequence reads: CASSPPGGLRYEQYF. CDR3 coding DNA: TGTGCCAGCTCACCACCGGGGGGTCTCCGCTACGAGCAGTACTTC.

V usage is TRBV5-1 and J usage is TRBJ2-3, with TRBD2 identical over 12 bases. V shed 5 bases and J 0 bases; nucleotides not matched to a gene: 4. CDR1 SGHRS and CDR2 YFSETQ come from the germline V gene. The CDR3 consists of 16 residues. The CDR3 DNA reads TGCGCCAGCAGTCTAGCGGGAGGGATCAGCACAGATACGCAGTATTTT. Its translation is CASSLAGGISTDTQYF.

V and J are TRBV6-5 and TRBJ1-5, with D perhaps TRBD1 (5 bases). V was cut by 2 bases and J by 4 bases, with 9 bases left in between. CDR3 length: 14 residues. CDR1 is MNHEY and CDR2 is SVGAGI in the germline V gene. The CDR3 protein is CASSYDSANQPQHF. The CDR3 DNA reads TGTGCCAGCAGTTACGACAGCGCTAATCAGCCCCAGCATTTT.

V is TRBV7-8 and J is TRBJ2-1; 14 bases agree with TRBD2. Germline loops: CDR1 SGHVS, CDR2 FQNEAQ. Trimming took 5 bases from V and 0 from J; bases not matched to a gene: 6. The CDR3 contains 18 residues. The CDR3 loop is CASSPGLAGDISYNEQFF. The CDR3 DNA reads TGTGCCAGCAGCCCGGGACTAGCGGGAGATATCTCCTACAATGAGCAGTTCTTC.

The chain recombines TRBV5-1 with TRBJ1-1; 7 nucleotides align to TRBD1. The CDR3 loop spans 14 amino acids. The germline V gene encodes CDR1 SGHRS and CDR2 YFSETQ. The ends lost 7 bases at V and 3 bases at J; junction bases unmatched: 9. CDR3 in DNA: TGCGCCAGCGGAGGAGACGGACAGGACACTGAAGCTTTCTTT. Translation: CASGGDGQDTEAFF.

This chain links TRBV18 with TRBJ2-6; TRBD2 agrees at 7 bases. This CDR3 is built from 18 residues. CDR1 and CDR2 from the germline V gene are KGHSH and LQKENI. The J segment lost 0 bases and the V segment lost 3 bases, leaving 8 bases of the junction unmatched. CDR3 bases: TGTGCCAGCTCACCGCAGCGGGGTCTTGGCTCTGGGGCCAACGTCCTGACTTTC. Its translation is CASSPQRGLGSGANVLTF. Full variable domain (remainder filled in from reference TRBV18 and TRBJ2-6): NAGVMQNPRHLVRRRGQEARLRCSPMKGHSHVYWYRQLPEEGLKFMVYLQKENIIDESGMPKERFSAEFPKEGPSILRIQQVVRGDSAAYFCASSPQRGLGSGANVLTFGAGSRLTVL.